These T cell receptor beta chains were read from a single sample in a study of T cells in Graves' hyperthyroidism and ophthalmopathy. MiXCR, run by TCRdb on the multiplex PCR reads, gives a single entry per CDR3 protein. This sample carries roughly 510,000 distinct CDR3 sequences, more than 20% of them seen once, and the ten largest clones take less than 30%. What was sequenced was blood. The source of these receptors is a young man with Graves' hyperthyroidism. CDR3s include the opening cysteine and the closing phenylalanine or tryptophan. The order of the fields is V gene, D gene, clone size, J gene, CDR3 DNA, CDR3 protein. A D gene is named only where the DNA matches it firmly. The size field is filled for only some rows; it gives once, few, many or a size class.

v_call: TRBV6-1; d_call: TRBD1; clone_size: few; j_call: TRBJ2-3; cdr3_nt: TGTGCCAGCAGCCAAAGGGACAGAAGCACAGATACGCAGTATTTT; cdr3_aa: CASSQRDRSTDTQYF
v_call: TRBV5-4; d_call: TRBD1; clone_size: -; j_call: TRBJ1-3; cdr3_nt: TGTGCCAGCAGCTCGGGACAGCTTCCCTCCCTTTCCTCTGGAAACACCATATATTTT; cdr3_aa: CASSSGQLPSLSSGNTIYF
v_call: TRBV6-5; d_call: -; clone_size: many; j_call: TRBJ2-2; cdr3_nt: TGTGCCAGCAGTTATAGGGAGGACACCGGGGAGCTGTTTTTT; cdr3_aa: CASSYREDTGELFF
v_call: TRBV6-5; d_call: -; clone_size: many; j_call: TRBJ2-7; cdr3_nt: TGTGCCAGCAGTTTAACGGCGGAGTTCACTTACTACGAGCAGTACTTC; cdr3_aa: CASSLTAEFTYYEQYF
v_call: TRBV11-3; d_call: -; clone_size: many; j_call: TRBJ1-3; cdr3_nt: TGTGCCAGCAGCCAAAGGCCAAGAAACACCATATATTTT; cdr3_aa: CASSQRPRNTIYF
v_call: TRBV28; d_call: -; clone_size: -; j_call: TRBJ1-2; cdr3_nt: TGTGCCAGCAGTTTTGTGGGCAGAGTAGGATATGGCTACACCTTC; cdr3_aa: CASSFVGRVGYGYTF
v_call: TRBV20-1; d_call: -; clone_size: many; j_call: TRBJ1-1; cdr3_nt: TGCAGTGGAAGGGGTGAAATGAACACTGAAGCTTTCTTT; cdr3_aa: CSGRGEMNTEAFF
v_call: TRBV28; d_call: TRBD2; clone_size: many; j_call: TRBJ2-7; cdr3_nt: TGTGCCAGCAGTTCTTCTAGCGGGGGCCTGACCTACGAGCAGTACTTC; cdr3_aa: CASSSSSGGLTYEQYF
v_call: TRBV6-5; d_call: -; clone_size: many; j_call: TRBJ2-7; cdr3_nt: TGTGCCAGCAGTCTGATATGGGGAAATTACGAGCAGTACTTC; cdr3_aa: CASSLIWGNYEQYF
v_call: TRBV19; d_call: TRBD1; clone_size: many; j_call: TRBJ1-1; cdr3_nt: TGTGCCAGTAGTTTCGGGACAGGGGGCGAAGCTTTCTTT; cdr3_aa: CASSFGTGGEAFF
v_call: TRBV4-1; d_call: -; clone_size: -; j_call: TRBJ1-2; cdr3_nt: TGCGCCAGCAGTCAACTTTGGCGTAGCTATGGCTACACCTTC; cdr3_aa: CASSQLWRSYGYTF
v_call: TRBV9; d_call: -; clone_size: many; j_call: TRBJ1-1; cdr3_nt: TGTGCCAGCAGCGTAGAAGTAAAAGACACTGAAGCTTTCTTT; cdr3_aa: CASSVEVKDTEAFF
v_call: TRBV6-5; d_call: -; clone_size: many; j_call: TRBJ1-1; cdr3_nt: TGTGCCAGCAGTTACTCCAGGTACACTGAGGCTTTCTTT; cdr3_aa: CASSYSRYTEAFF
v_call: TRBV13; d_call: -; clone_size: many; j_call: TRBJ2-7; cdr3_nt: TGTGCCAGCAGCTTAGGACAGGTCAACTACGAGCAGTACTTC; cdr3_aa: CASSLGQVNYEQYF
v_call: TRBV6-5; d_call: TRBD1; clone_size: many; j_call: TRBJ2-7; cdr3_nt: TGTGCCAGCAGTCGTGCGGGACAGGGAATCTACGAGCAGTACTTC; cdr3_aa: CASSRAGQGIYEQYF
v_call: TRBV5-1; d_call: -; clone_size: many; j_call: TRBJ1-5; cdr3_nt: TGCGCCAGCAGCTCAGGGTCCGGCAATCAGCCCCAGCATTTT; cdr3_aa: CASSSGSGNQPQHF
v_call: TRBV11-1; d_call: -; clone_size: -; j_call: TRBJ2-7; cdr3_nt: TGTGCCAGCAGTCCTCCCGGGACACTTTCCGAGCAGTACTTC; cdr3_aa: CASSPPGTLSEQYF
v_call: TRBV9; d_call: TRBD1; clone_size: -; j_call: TRBJ2-7; cdr3_nt: TGTGCCAGCAGCCCACCAGGGGGCAACTCCTACGAGCAGTACTTC; cdr3_aa: CASSPPGGNSYEQYF
v_call: TRBV6-5; d_call: -; clone_size: -; j_call: TRBJ2-7; cdr3_nt: TGTGCCAGCAGTTACTCGCCAGGACGCTCCTACGAGCAGTACTTC; cdr3_aa: CASSYSPGRSYEQYF
v_call: TRBV6-5; d_call: -; clone_size: many; j_call: TRBJ1-2; cdr3_nt: TGTGCCAGCAGCCTTCCGGGTCGGGGAGGCTACACCTTC; cdr3_aa: CASSLPGRGGYTF
v_call: TRBV28; d_call: -; clone_size: many; j_call: TRBJ1-5; cdr3_nt: TGTGCCAGCAGTCCCTGGAGAACAGGGAACGGGCAGCCCCAGCATTTT; cdr3_aa: CASSPWRTGNGQPQHF
v_call: TRBV11-3; d_call: -; clone_size: -; j_call: TRBJ2-2; cdr3_nt: TGTGCCAGCAGCTTAGCCAGAGGCACCGGGGAGCTGTGTTTT; cdr3_aa: CASSLARGTGELCF
v_call: TRBV6-1; d_call: -; clone_size: -; j_call: TRBJ2-7; cdr3_nt: TGTGCCAGCAGTGAAGTAGGCAGAGACTACGAGCAGTACTTC; cdr3_aa: CASSEVGRDYEQYF
v_call: TRBV5-1; d_call: -; clone_size: many; j_call: TRBJ2-2; cdr3_nt: TGCGCCAGCAGCCTAAACGTCAGGGCCGTTGGCGGGGAGCTGTTTTTT; cdr3_aa: CASSLNVRAVGGELFF
v_call: TRBV11-1; d_call: TRBD2; clone_size: -; j_call: TRBJ2-7; cdr3_nt: TGTGCCAGCAGCCGCTGGACTAGCGGGGGCGGGGACGAGCAGTACTTC; cdr3_aa: CASSRWTSGGGDEQYF
v_call: TRBV12-3/TRBV12-4; d_call: -; clone_size: few; j_call: TRBJ1-1; cdr3_nt: TGCGCCAGCAGCGAAGATCGGTCCGGACGGCAAACAGCTTTCTTT; cdr3_aa: CASSEDRSGRQTAFF
v_call: TRBV15; d_call: -; clone_size: many; j_call: TRBJ1-5; cdr3_nt: TGTGCCACCAGCAGAGATGGTCAGACACGCTCTTATAGCAATCAGCCCCAGCATTTT; cdr3_aa: CATSRDGQTRSYSNQPQHF
v_call: TRBV7-9; d_call: -; clone_size: many; j_call: TRBJ1-2; cdr3_nt: TGTGCCAGCAGCTCCAGGGAGACTTCCACCTTC; cdr3_aa: CASSSRETSTF
v_call: TRBV28; d_call: TRBD2; clone_size: many; j_call: TRBJ2-5; cdr3_nt: TGTGCCAGCACTTCGGGACTAGGAAGAACCCAGTACTTC; cdr3_aa: CASTSGLGRTQYF
v_call: TRBV19; d_call: -; clone_size: -; j_call: TRBJ2-1; cdr3_nt: TGTGCCAGTAGTATGGCCGGTTACAATGAGCAGTTCTTC; cdr3_aa: CASSMAGYNEQFF
v_call: TRBV6-1; d_call: -; clone_size: many; j_call: TRBJ2-4; cdr3_nt: TGTGCCAGCAGTGGATGGGACACCGAAAACATTCAGTACTTC; cdr3_aa: CASSGWDTENIQYF
v_call: TRBV2; d_call: -; clone_size: few; j_call: TRBJ2-3; cdr3_nt: TGTGCCAGCAGGGGCCCCCGAGCGGGTAGCACAGATACGCAGTATTTT; cdr3_aa: CASRGPRAGSTDTQYF
v_call: TRBV10-3; d_call: TRBD2; clone_size: few; j_call: TRBJ2-5; cdr3_nt: TGTGCCATCAGGCTCGGAGCGGGGGGAGAGACCCAGTACTTC; cdr3_aa: CAIRLGAGGETQYF
v_call: TRBV19; d_call: TRBD1; clone_size: many; j_call: TRBJ2-2; cdr3_nt: TGTGCCAGTAGTACTACCGGGACAGGGGGCACCGGGGAGCTGTTTTTT; cdr3_aa: CASSTTGTGGTGELFF
v_call: TRBV11-2; d_call: -; clone_size: -; j_call: TRBJ2-5; cdr3_nt: TGTGCCAGCAGAAAAGGCGCCCTCCAAGAGACCCAGTACTTC; cdr3_aa: CASRKGALQETQYF
v_call: TRBV7-8; d_call: TRBD2; clone_size: once; j_call: TRBJ2-7; cdr3_nt: TGTGCCAGCAGCTTTAGCGGGCGGGACGAGCAGTACTTC; cdr3_aa: CASSFSGRDEQYF
v_call: TRBV5-1; d_call: -; clone_size: many; j_call: TRBJ1-1; cdr3_nt: TGTGCCAGCAGCTTGAGGCAGGGGAACACTGAAGCTTTCTTT; cdr3_aa: CASSLRQGNTEAFF
v_call: TRBV12-5; d_call: -; clone_size: many; j_call: TRBJ2-5; cdr3_nt: TGTGCTAGTGGTTTGTGGCCGCACCAAGAGACCCAGTACTTC; cdr3_aa: CASGLWPHQETQYF
v_call: TRBV6-1; d_call: TRBD2; clone_size: -; j_call: TRBJ2-7; cdr3_nt: TGTGCCAGCAGCCAGGCACCGGGACTAGCAGCCGAGCAGTACTTC; cdr3_aa: CASSQAPGLAAEQYF
v_call: TRBV7-8; d_call: TRBD1; clone_size: few; j_call: TRBJ2-3; cdr3_nt: TGTGCCAGCACCCTTAGGGACAGCTCCACAGATACGCAGTATTTT; cdr3_aa: CASTLRDSSTDTQYF
v_call: TRBV6-5; d_call: TRBD1; clone_size: many; j_call: TRBJ1-1; cdr3_nt: TGTGCCAGCAGTTCTACCCTGGACAGGGGGCGCAGCACTGAAGCTTTCTTT; cdr3_aa: CASSSTLDRGRSTEAFF
v_call: TRBV19; d_call: -; clone_size: -; j_call: TRBJ2-7; cdr3_nt: TGTGCCAGTAGTACAGCGATTACCGGACCGTCCGAGCAGTACTTC; cdr3_aa: CASSTAITGPSEQYF
v_call: TRBV6-1; d_call: -; clone_size: many; j_call: TRBJ1-2; cdr3_nt: TGTGCCATCCCGGCACAGTCAGGAGAAGGCTACACCTTC; cdr3_aa: CAIPAQSGEGYTF